This T cell receptor (beta chain) was identified in a study of liver allograft versus peripheral blood T cells. Study summary: The authors compared T cell receptor repertoires in transplanted livers with those in the peripheral blood of recipients.

MiXCR, run by TCRdb on the reads, gives a single entry per CDR3 protein. The sample shows approximately 5,700 distinct CDR3 sequences, approximately 15% of them seen only once. The junction had 6 bases not matched to a gene; V was cut back by 6 bases and J by 7 bases. The CDR3 is 12 residues long. Germline CDR1 is SEHNR and CDR2 is FQNEAQ (reference sequence). The clonotype comes from a human patient who had a liver transplant. Some of the T cells might come from the graft donor. The chain combines TRBV7-9 with TRBJ2-7; 7 nucleotides match TRBD2. CDR3 region: CASRGGEREQYF. The CDR3 DNA is TGTGCCAGCAGGGGGGGGGAGCGGGAGCAGTACTTC.